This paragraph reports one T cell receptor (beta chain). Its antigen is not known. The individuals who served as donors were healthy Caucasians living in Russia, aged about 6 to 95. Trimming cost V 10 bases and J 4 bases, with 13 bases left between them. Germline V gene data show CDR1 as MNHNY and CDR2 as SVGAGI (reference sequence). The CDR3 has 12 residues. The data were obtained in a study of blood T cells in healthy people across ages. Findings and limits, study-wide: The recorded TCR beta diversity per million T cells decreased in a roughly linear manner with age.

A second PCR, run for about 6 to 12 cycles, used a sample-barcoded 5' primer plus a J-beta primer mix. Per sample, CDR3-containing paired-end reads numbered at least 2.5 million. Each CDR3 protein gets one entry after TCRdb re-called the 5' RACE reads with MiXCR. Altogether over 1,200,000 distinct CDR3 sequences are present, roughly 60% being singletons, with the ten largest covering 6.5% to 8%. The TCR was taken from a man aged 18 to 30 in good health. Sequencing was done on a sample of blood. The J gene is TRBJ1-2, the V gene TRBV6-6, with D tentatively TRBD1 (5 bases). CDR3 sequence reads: CAIDWGPYGYTF. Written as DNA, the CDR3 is TGTGCCATCGACTGGGGCCCCTATGGCTACACCTTC.